Listed below are T cell receptor beta chains from one sample, sequenced in a study of blood T cell repertoires in COVID-19. Generated by immunoSEQ multiplex PCR, the TCRdb table keeps only in-frame clones and is missing some. The table records about 150,000 clones, more than 85% of them present only once. Sequencing was performed on peripheral blood. The receptors stem from a woman in her 70s with acute or convalescent COVID-19. The CDR3 runs from the conserved cysteine through the conserved F or W. Clone size is given for some rows only: seen once, a few or many times, or a class if the clone is expanded.

clone_size	v_call	cdr3_length	j_call	cdr3_aa
once	TRBV11-2	13	TRBJ1-5	CASSFSRGQPQHF
-	TRBV6-2/TRBV6-3	15	TRBJ1-2	CASSYKRGPSDGYTF
-	TRBV7-8	15	TRBJ2-5	CASSLRGQVGETQYF
-	TRBV6-6	11	TRBJ2-5	CASSYLETQYF
few	TRBV12-5	12	TRBJ1-1	CASGLGQGRAFF
-	TRBV7-2	17	TRBJ2-1	CASSLAAAGGWGNEQFF
-	TRBV6-1	15	TRBJ1-1	CASSEGGRRGTEAFF
-	TRBV11-2	15	TRBJ1-1	CASSSPRGVGTEAFF
-	TRBV9	16	TRBJ2-2	CASSPLPGLDPGELFF
-	TRBV4-2	15	TRBJ1-2	CASSRDRTYNYGYTF
-	TRBV9	16	TRBJ2-5	CASSPGTSGGWETQYF
few	TRBV7-7	14	TRBJ2-1	CASSNDRGLNEQFF
-	TRBV6-5	15	TRBJ2-2	CASSPRDRVTGELFF
-	TRBV5-1	14	TRBJ1-5	CASSLIGGNQPQHF
-	TRBV20-1	15	TRBJ1-5	CSASGAGAFNQPQHF
-	TRBV5-6	19	TRBJ1-2	CASSLDGIRGNTAGYGYTF
-	TRBV10-1	11	TRBJ1-1	CASSEDNRAFF
-	TRBV3-1/TRBV3-2	18	TRBJ2-1	CASSQGSLAGASYNEQFF
-	TRBV28	16	TRBJ1-5	CASSLGYRVKNQPQHF
-	TRBV6-5	13	TRBJ1-1	CASRTFVNTEAFF
once	TRBV25-1	15	TRBJ1-1	CASSERKTGHPEAFF
-	TRBV19	17	TRBJ1-1	CASSILSRGQTNTEAFF
-	TRBV6-5	12	TRBJ1-1	CASSPGGLEAFF
many	TRBV5-5	15	TRBJ2-1	CASSLDSSLFNEQFF
-	TRBV30	15	TRBJ2-3	CAWSRAGGRADTQYF
-	TRBV19	13	TRBJ1-5	CASSRQGNQPQHF
-	TRBV11-2	14	TRBJ1-1	CASSSFVGGTEAFF
once	TRBV19	12	TRBJ2-7	CASSTQGYEQYF
-	TRBV15	15	TRBJ1-2	CATSPGGGKVYGYTF
few	TRBV11-2	13	TRBJ1-2	CASSTGINYGYTF
-	TRBV12-3/TRBV12-4	12	TRBJ2-2	CASNHGTGELFF
-	TRBV18	13	TRBJ1-1	CASSPGLNTEAFF
-	TRBV12-3/TRBV12-4	13	TRBJ1-1	CASSLLENTEAFF
-	TRBV6-5	14	TRBJ1-1	CASSYTSSNTEAFF
-	TRBV5-6	12	TRBJ2-2	CASSFVTGELFF
-	TRBV2	14	TRBJ2-5	CASKVGAQGETQYF
-	TRBV4-1	15	TRBJ1-3	CASSQDLTSGNTIYF
-	TRBV18	13	TRBJ1-1	CASSPGGPTEAFF
-	TRBV7-8	14	TRBJ1-5	CASSLEILSQPQHF
few	TRBV13	15	TRBJ1-6	CASSTNMGGNSPLHF
-	TRBV7-2	13	TRBJ2-3	CASSPAGLITQYF
-	TRBV5-1	15	TRBJ2-5	CASSTLTVLQETQYF
-	TRBV25-1	14	TRBJ1-4	CASSSGTANEKLFF
-	TRBV6-2/TRBV6-3	15	TRBJ2-3	CASSYPPTSTDTQYF
-	TRBV7-2	16	TRBJ2-7	CASSLPHTSGVREQYF
few	TRBV7-8	16	TRBJ1-6	CASSLAQGDNNSPLHF
once	TRBV6-2/TRBV6-3	15	TRBJ2-3	CASSPSGGASDTQYF
-	TRBV7-9	15	TRBJ1-4	CASSLGQTTNEKLFF
once	TRBV15	15	TRBJ2-5	CATSKGTGNQETQYF
once	TRBV6-5	12	TRBJ1-2	CASSYLGQGYTF
-	TRBV7-2	15	TRBJ1-6	CASSLATGRGSPLHF
-	TRBV12-3/TRBV12-4	13	TRBJ2-1	CASSLTVNNEQFF
-	TRBV7-9	15	TRBJ2-3	CASSPDLPGTDTQYF
-	TRBV9	18	TRBJ2-2	CASSVQSSGLEESGELFF
-	TRBV29-1	13	TRBJ1-2	CSFINKDSRGYTF
-	TRBV19	14	TRBJ1-2	CASSIGQHNYGYTF
-	TRBV6-2/TRBV6-3	16	TRBJ1-4	CASSYSGTGLPEKLFF
-	TRBV10-3	14	TRBJ2-7	CATLGLAGGNEQYF
-	TRBV6-5	12	TRBJ1-2	CASRYFSGGYTF